This T cell receptor beta chain was sequenced during a study of blood T cell repertoires in COVID-19. The V end lost 0 bases, the J end lost 3 bases, and 11 bases lay between the germline ends. The CDR3 spans 15 residues. The germline V gene has CDR1 MNHNS and CDR2 SASEGT. TCRdb keeps only in-frame clones here, not all; method: immunoSEQ multiplex PCR. Altogether hundreds of thousands of clones are present, 80% to 90% being singletons, with the ten largest covering approximately 5%. The sequencing input was PBMCs or T cells enriched from blood (not recorded which). The clonotype originates from a woman in her 50s who had been exposed to COVID-19. This chain joins TRBV6-1 and TRBJ2-5, with a weak D call TRBD2 (5 bases). The CDR3 protein is CASSEAQDSKETQYF. The CDR3 region has the DNA TGTGCCAGCAGTGAAGCGCAGGACTCGAAAGAGACCCAGTACTTC.